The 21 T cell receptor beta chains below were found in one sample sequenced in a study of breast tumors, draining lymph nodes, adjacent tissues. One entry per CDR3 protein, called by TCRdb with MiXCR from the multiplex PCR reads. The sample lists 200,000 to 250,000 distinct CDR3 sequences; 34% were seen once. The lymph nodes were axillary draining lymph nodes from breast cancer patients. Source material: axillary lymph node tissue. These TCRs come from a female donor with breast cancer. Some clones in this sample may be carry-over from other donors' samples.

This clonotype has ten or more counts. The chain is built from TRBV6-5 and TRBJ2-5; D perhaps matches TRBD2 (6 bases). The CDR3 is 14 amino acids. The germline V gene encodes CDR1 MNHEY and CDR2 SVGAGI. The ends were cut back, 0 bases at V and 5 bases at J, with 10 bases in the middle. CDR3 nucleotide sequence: TGTGCCAGCAGTTACTCCGGGGGTACGGAGACCCAGTACTTC. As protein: CASSYSGGTETQYF.

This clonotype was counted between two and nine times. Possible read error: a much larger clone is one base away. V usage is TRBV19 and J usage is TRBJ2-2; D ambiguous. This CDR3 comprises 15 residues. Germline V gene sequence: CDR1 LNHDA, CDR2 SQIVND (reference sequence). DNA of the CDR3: TGTGCCACTAGTATAGTACCTCCGAACACCGGGGAGCTGTTTTTT. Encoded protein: CATSIVPPNTGELFF.

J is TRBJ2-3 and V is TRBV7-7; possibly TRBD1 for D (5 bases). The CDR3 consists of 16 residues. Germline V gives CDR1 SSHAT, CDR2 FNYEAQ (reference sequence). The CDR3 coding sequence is TGTGGTAGCAGCCCAGGGCAGGGTGGGAGCACAGATACGCAGTATTTT. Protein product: CGSSPGQGGSTDTQYF.

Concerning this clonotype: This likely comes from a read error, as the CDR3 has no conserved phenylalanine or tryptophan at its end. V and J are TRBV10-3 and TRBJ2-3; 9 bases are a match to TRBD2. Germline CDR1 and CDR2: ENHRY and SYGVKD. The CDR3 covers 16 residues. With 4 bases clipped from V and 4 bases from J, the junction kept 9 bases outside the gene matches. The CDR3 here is CAISARREGPADTQYS. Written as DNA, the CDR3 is TGTGCCATCAGTGCTAGGCGGGAGGGCCCCGCAGATACGCAGTATTCT.

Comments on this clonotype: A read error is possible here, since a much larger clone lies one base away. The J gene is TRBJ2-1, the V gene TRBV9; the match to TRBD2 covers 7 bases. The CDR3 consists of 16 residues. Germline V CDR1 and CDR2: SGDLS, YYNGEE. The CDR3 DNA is TGTGCCAGCAGCCCACACGGCGGGGGTAACTACAGTGAGCAGTTCTTC. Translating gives CASSPHGGGNYSEQFF.

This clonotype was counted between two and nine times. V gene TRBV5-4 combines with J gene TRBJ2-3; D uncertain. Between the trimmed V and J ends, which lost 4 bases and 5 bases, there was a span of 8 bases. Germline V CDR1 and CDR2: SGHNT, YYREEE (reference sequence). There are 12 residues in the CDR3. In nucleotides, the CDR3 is TGTGCCAGCAGCCGCTTGGGAGATACGCAGTATTTT. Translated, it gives CASSRLGDTQYF.

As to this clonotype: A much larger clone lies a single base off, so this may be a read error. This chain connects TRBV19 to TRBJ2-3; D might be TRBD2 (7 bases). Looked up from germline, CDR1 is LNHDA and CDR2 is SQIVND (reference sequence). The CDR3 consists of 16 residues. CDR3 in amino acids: CASSQGGGGGTDTQYF. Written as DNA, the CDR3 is TGCGCCAGCAGCCAAGGGGGGGGCGGGGGAACAGATACGCAGTATTTT. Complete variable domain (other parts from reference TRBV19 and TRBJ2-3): DGGITQSPKYLFRKEGQNVTLSCEQNLNHDAMYWYRQDPGQGLRLIYYSQIVNDFQKGDIAEGYSVSREKKESFPLTVTSAQKNPTAFYLCASSQGGGGGTDTQYFGPGTRLTVL.

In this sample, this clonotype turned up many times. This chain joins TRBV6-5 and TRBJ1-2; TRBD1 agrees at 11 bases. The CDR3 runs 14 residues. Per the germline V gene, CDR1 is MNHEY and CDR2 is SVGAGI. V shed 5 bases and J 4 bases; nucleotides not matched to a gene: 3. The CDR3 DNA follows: TGTGCCAGCAGTCACGGGACAGGGGGCTATGGCTACACCTTC. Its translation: CASSHGTGGYGYTF.

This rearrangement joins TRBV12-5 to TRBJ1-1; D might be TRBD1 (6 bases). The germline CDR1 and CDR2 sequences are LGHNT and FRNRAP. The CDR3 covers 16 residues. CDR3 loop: CASSLRKGEEDTEAFF. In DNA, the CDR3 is TGTGCCAGCAGTTTAAGAAAGGGGGAAGAAGACACTGAAGCTTTCTTT.

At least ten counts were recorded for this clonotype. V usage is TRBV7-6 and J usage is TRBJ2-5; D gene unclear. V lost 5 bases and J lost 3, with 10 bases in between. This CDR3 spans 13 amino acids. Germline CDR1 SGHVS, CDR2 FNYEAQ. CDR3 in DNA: TGTGCCAGCAGCGCCATCGATAAAGAGACCCAGTACTTC. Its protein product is CASSAIDKETQYF.

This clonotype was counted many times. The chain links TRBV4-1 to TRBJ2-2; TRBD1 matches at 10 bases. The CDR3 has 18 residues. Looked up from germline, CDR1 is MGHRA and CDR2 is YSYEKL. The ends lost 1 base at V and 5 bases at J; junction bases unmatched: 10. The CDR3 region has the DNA TGCGCCAGCAGCCAAGTTCCATTCGGGACAGGGGAGACCGGGGAGCTGTTTTTT. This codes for CASSQVPFGTGETGELFF.

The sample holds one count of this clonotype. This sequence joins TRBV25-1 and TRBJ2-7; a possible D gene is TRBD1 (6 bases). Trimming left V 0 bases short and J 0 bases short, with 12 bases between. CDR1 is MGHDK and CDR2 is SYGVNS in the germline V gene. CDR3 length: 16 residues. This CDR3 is CASSEYGTSGSYEQYF. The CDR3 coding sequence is TGTGCCAGCAGTGAATACGGGACATCCGGCTCCTACGAGCAGTACTTC.

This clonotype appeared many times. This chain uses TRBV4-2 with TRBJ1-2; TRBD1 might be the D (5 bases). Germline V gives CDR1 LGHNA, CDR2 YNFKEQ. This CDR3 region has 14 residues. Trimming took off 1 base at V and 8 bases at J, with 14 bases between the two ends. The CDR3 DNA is TGTGCCAGCAGCCAAGTTCAGGGAAGAGAGGGCTACACCTTC. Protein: CASSQVQGREGYTF.

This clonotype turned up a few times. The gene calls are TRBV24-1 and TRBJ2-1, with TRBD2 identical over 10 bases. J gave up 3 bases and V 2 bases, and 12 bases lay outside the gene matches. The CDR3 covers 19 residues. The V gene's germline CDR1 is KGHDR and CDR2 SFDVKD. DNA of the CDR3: TGTGCCACCAGTGATTCTTCCCTTCAGCGGGGGGGCCGCTACAATGAGCAGTTCTTC. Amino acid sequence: CATSDSSLQRGGRYNEQFF.

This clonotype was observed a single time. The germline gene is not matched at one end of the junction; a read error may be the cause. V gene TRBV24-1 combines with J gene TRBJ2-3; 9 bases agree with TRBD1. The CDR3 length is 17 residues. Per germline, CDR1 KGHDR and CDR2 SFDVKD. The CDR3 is CASSFLTGQGSADTQYF. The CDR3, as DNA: TGTGCCAGCAGTTTCCTCACGGGACAGGGTAGCGCAGATACGCAGTATTTT.

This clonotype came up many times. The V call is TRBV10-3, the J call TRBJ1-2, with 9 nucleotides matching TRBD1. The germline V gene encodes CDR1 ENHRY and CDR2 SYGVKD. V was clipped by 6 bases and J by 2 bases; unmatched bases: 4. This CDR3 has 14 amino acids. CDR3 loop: CAISRDRENYGYTF. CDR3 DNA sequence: TGTGCCATCAGCCGGGACAGGGAAAACTATGGCTACACCTTC.

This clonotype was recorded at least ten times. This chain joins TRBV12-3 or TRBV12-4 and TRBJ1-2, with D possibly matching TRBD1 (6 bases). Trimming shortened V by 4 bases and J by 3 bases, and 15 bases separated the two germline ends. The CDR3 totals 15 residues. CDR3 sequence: CASSSPRTADYGYTF. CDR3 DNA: TGTGCCAGCAGTTCCCCCCGGACAGCCGACTATGGCTACACCTTC.

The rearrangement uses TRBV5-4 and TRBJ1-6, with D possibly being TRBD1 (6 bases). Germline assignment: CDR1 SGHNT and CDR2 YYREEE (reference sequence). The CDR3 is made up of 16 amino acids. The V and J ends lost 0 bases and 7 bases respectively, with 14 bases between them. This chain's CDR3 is CASSLGQGMANSPLHF. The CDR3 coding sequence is TGTGCCAGCAGCTTGGGGCAGGGGATGGCAAATTCACCCCTCCACTTT.

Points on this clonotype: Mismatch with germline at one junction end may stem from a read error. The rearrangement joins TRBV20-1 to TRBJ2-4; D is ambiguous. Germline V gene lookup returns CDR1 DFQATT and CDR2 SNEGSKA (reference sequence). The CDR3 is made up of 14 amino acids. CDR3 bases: TGCAGTGCTATCGCCTCACGCGCCAAAAGCATTCAGTACTTC. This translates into CSAIASRAKSIQYF.

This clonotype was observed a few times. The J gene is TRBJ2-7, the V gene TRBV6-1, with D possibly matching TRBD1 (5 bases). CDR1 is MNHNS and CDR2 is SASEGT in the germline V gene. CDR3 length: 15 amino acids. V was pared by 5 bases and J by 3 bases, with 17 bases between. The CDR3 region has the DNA TGTGCCAGCAGTCAAAACCCGGACAATGTCTACGAGCAGTACTTC. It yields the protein CASSQNPDNVYEQYF.

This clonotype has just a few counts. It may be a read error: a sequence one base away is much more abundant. CDR3 DNA: TGTGCCAGCAGTCGGTCGGGGGGTTCACCCCTCCACTTT. Protein sequence: CASSRSGGSPLHF. This chain links TRBV6-6 with TRBJ1-6, with D possibly being TRBD1 (5 bases). Germline CDR1 is MNHNY and CDR2 is SVGAGI (reference sequence). The CDR3 sequence is 13 residues long. The V and J ends lost 5 bases and 9 bases respectively, with 11 bases between them.